Sequencing of this TCR beta chain was carried out in a study of T-cell memory formation after mild COVID-19. Study at large: There were largely donor-specific TCR clusters. General study results and limits: Contracting CD8+ clones were enriched in EMRA, CD4+ mainly in CM and EM. A second wave expanding day 15 to 37 was CD4+-biased; contracting clones were balanced.

Via MiXCR, TCRdb re-called the 5' RACE reads, giving one row per CDR3 protein. In the table there are around 390,000 distinct CDR3 sequences, about a sixth of which are singletons. Looked up from germline, CDR1 is SGHRS and CDR2 is YFSETQ. Trimming took 4 bases from V and 6 from J; bases not matched to a gene: 9. CDR3 size: 15 residues. A note on this clonotype: Its target is unknown.

The TCR was taken from a man between 18 and 29 years old who had mild COVID-19 (a few samples of this study predate the infection). Cell type and time point are not known. The rearrangement links TRBV5-1 to TRBJ1-4; 7 bases are shared with TRBD1. The material sequenced was PBMCs or a T cell subset sorted from them (not recorded which). CDR3 nucleotide sequence: TGCGCCAGCAGCGGAGGCGGGACAGAGGATGAAAAACTGTTTTTT. It codes for CASSGGGTEDEKLFF.